The 17 T cell receptor beta chains below all came from one sample that was sequenced in a study of monozygotic twins with cystic fibrosis. Data came from immunoSEQ multiplex PCR; TCRdb stores just in-frame clones and leaves some out. The sample includes approximately 34,000 clones, over 75% seen only once; the top ten take roughly 1.7%. Sample: blood. The receptors stem from a girl aged 2 to 9 with cystic fibrosis.

The rearrangement uses TRBV4-2 and TRBJ1-1; D is undetermined. This CDR3 spans 15 amino acids. CDR1 and CDR2 from the germline V gene are LGHNA and YNFKEQ. With 1 base removed from V and 4 bases from J, the gap between germline ends came to 13 bases. CDR3 bases: TGTGCCAGCAGCCAAGGCGTAGGTAGGAGCACTGAAGCTTTCTTT. This codes for CASSQGVGRSTEAFF.

V gene TRBV9 combines with J gene TRBJ1-2; D is perhaps TRBD1 (5 bases). V lost 0 bases and J 11 bases, leaving 20 bases between the germline ends. Germline assignment: CDR1 SGDLS and CDR2 YYNGEE. The CDR3 contains 15 residues. The DNA of the CDR3 is TGTGCCAGCAGCGTAGGAGGGACGGCAGGCCTGGATTACACCTTC. Amino acid sequence: CASSVGGTAGLDYTF.

The chain uses TRBV5-1 and TRBJ2-1, with D perhaps matching TRBD1 (6 bases). The germline CDR1 and CDR2 sequences are SGHRS and YFSETQ. Trimming took off 2 bases at V and 9 bases at J, with 12 bases between the two ends. This CDR3 is built from 13 residues. CDR3 amino acids: CASSLLQGTEQFF. The CDR3, as DNA: TGCGCCAGCAGCTTACTACAGGGTACTGAGCAGTTCTTC.

A single count supports this clone. The chain joins TRBV29-1 to TRBJ1-1; D not certain. The CDR3 loop spans 12 amino acids. V was cut by 6 bases and J by 1 base, with 9 bases left in between. The germline V gene encodes CDR1 SQVTM and CDR2 ANQGSEA. CDR3 sequence (DNA): TGCAGCGTCGACCGGTCGAACACTGAAGCTTTCTTT. Protein: CSVDRSNTEAFF.

This chain's CDR3 is CASSQDLGGGNTGELFF. The CDR3 coding sequence is TGTGCCAGCAGCCAAGATCTGGGCGGGGGGAACACCGGGGAGCTGTTTTTT. The chain uses TRBV14 and TRBJ2-2; 7 bases line up with TRBD2. Germline V gene lookup returns CDR1 SGHDN and CDR2 FVKESK. The CDR3 length is 17 residues. Losses at the gene ends were 0 bases for V and 1 base for J; bases not matched to a gene: 5.

V is TRBV30 and J is TRBJ2-1; no definite D call. V was pared by 4 bases and J by 1 base, with 11 bases between. This CDR3 is built from 14 residues. CDR1 is GTSNPN and CDR2 is SVGIG in the germline V gene (reference sequence). In DNA form, the CDR3 reads TGTGCCTGGATCCCCAGGATATCCTACAATGAGCAGTTCTTC. Translating it yields CAWIPRISYNEQFF.

V and J are TRBV7-9 and TRBJ2-7; maybe TRBD2 (5 bases). Germline CDR1 reads SEHNR; CDR2 reads FQNEAQ (reference sequence). The CDR3 extends over 13 amino acids. V lost 6 bases and J 2 bases, leaving 11 bases between the germline ends. The CDR3 bases are TGTGCCAGCAGACGACTCGGGGCCTACGAGCAGTACTTC. Translating it yields CASRRLGAYEQYF.

CDR3 sequence (DNA): TGTGCCAGCATGGGGCTAGCGGTCAATGAGCAGTTCTTC. It translates to CASMGLAVNEQFF. J is TRBJ2-1 and V is TRBV5-6, with 7 bases lining up with TRBD2. This CDR3 has 13 amino acids. CDR1 SGHDT and CDR2 YYEEEE come from the germline V gene. Losses at the gene ends were 6 bases for V and 6 bases for J; bases not matched to a gene: 6.

Details on this clone: The same CDR3 arises from other DNA sequences in this sample as well. The chain carries TRBV5-1 and TRBJ1-2, with a weak D call TRBD1 (6 bases). V lost 0 bases to trimming and J lost 3 bases, with 6 bases between them. Germline V gene data show CDR1 as SGHRS and CDR2 as YFSETQ. This CDR3 region has 13 residues. CDR3 sequence (DNA): TGCGCCAGCAGCTTGGACAGGGACTATGGCTACACCTTC. This codes for CASSLDRDYGYTF.

J is TRBJ2-7 and V is TRBV30, with TRBD2 matching over 9 bases. This CDR3 has 14 residues. Germline V gives CDR1 GTSNPN, CDR2 SVGIG (reference sequence). V lost 3 bases to trimming and J lost 4 bases; unmatched junction nucleotides: 7. DNA of the CDR3: TGTGCCTGGAGCCCGACTAGCGGATCTTACGAGCAGTACTTC. It is translated as CAWSPTSGSYEQYF. The full variable domain, with the rest looked up from reference TRBV30 and TRBJ2-7, is SQTIHQWPATLVQPVGSPLSLECTVEGTSNPNLYWYRQAAGRGLQLLFYSVGIGQISSEVPQNLSASRPQDRQFILSSKKLLLSDSGFYLCAWSPTSGSYEQYFGPGTRLTVT.

This rearrangement joins TRBV5-1 to TRBJ2-7, with 7 nucleotides matching TRBD1. V dropped 0 bases and J dropped 3; count of bases not matched to a gene: 9. This CDR3 spans 16 amino acids. The germline CDR1 and CDR2 sequences are SGHRS and YFSETQ. The CDR3 bases are TGCGCCAGCAGCTTGGGGTTTCGGACAGGTCACTACGAGCAGTACTTC. Amino acid sequence: CASSLGFRTGHYEQYF. The variable domain in full, with the rest retrieved from reference TRBV5-1 and TRBJ2-7, is KAGVTQTPRYLIKTRGQQVTLSCSPISGHRSVSWYQQTPGQGLQFLFEYFSETQRNKGNFPGRFSGRQFSNSRSEMNVSTLELGDSALYLCASSLGFRTGHYEQYFGPGTRLTVT.

The genes are TRBV18 and TRBJ1-4, with D tentatively TRBD1 (5 bases). In germline, CDR1 is KGHSH, CDR2 LQKENI. The CDR3 extends over 15 amino acids. V lost 1 base and J lost 12, with 18 bases in between. The CDR3 region has the DNA TGTGCCAGCTCACCACGGAAGGACTGGGTGGGGGAACTGTTTTTT. Its protein is CASSPRKDWVGELFF.

This clone was seen a handful of times. The chain has TRBV6-5 and TRBJ2-2; D is uncertain. Germline loops: CDR1 MNHEY, CDR2 SVGAGI. The length of the CDR3 is 12 residues. Trimming took off 10 bases at V and 0 bases at J, with 6 bases between the two ends. CDR3 residues: CATLANTGELFF. In DNA form, the CDR3 reads TGTGCCACATTGGCGAACACCGGGGAGCTGTTTTTT.

The J gene is TRBJ2-5, the V gene TRBV4-1; D gene uncertain. This CDR3 spans 13 amino acids. V was pared by 8 bases and J by 0 bases, with 10 bases between. Germline V lookup: CDR1 MGHRA, CDR2 YSYEKL. CDR3 in amino acids: CASQPPYQETQYF. For the CDR3, the DNA is TGCGCCAGCCAGCCTCCGTACCAAGAGACCCAGTACTTC.

The chain recombines TRBV5-1 with TRBJ1-3, with 8 bases that match TRBD1. This CDR3 has 14 amino acids. Trimming cost V 3 bases and J 9 bases; bases outside gene matches: 8. Per germline, CDR1 SGHRS and CDR2 YFSETQ. Here the CDR3 reads CASSSDRVGSTIYF. CDR3 nucleotides: TGCGCCAGCAGCTCGGACAGGGTCGGGAGCACCATATATTTT.

V is TRBV2 and J is TRBJ1-6; D possibly corresponds to TRBD1 (5 bases). Deletions cut 4 bases from V and 8 bases from J, with 12 bases between. This CDR3 is 14 amino acids long. Germline V gene lookup returns CDR1 SNHLY and CDR2 FYNNEI. The CDR3 nucleotides are TGTGCCAGCAGTGGGGGGTGGACGGATTCACCCCTCCACTTT. As protein: CASSGGWTDSPLHF.

The CDR3 spells CASSLGVVNTEAFF. In DNA form, the CDR3 reads TGTGCCAGCAGCTTAGGGGTTGTGAACACTGAAGCTTTCTTT. The genes are TRBV11-1 and TRBJ1-1; D unclear. Between the trimmed V and J ends, which lost 1 base and 0 bases, there was a span of 6 bases. The CDR3 spans 14 residues. Germline V CDR1 and CDR2: SGHAT, FQDESV (reference sequence).